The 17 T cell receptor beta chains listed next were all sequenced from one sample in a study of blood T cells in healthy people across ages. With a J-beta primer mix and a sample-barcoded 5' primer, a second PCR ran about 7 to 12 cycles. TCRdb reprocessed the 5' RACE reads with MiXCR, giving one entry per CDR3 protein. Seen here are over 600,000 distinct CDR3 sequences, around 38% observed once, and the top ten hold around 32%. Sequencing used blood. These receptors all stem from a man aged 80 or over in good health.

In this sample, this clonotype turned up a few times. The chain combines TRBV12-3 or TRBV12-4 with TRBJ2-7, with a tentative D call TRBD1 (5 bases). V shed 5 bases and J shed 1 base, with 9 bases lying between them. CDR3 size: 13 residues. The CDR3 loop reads CASSEDSSYEQYF. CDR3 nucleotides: TGTGCCAGCAGTGAAGACAGTTCCTACGAGCAGTACTTC.

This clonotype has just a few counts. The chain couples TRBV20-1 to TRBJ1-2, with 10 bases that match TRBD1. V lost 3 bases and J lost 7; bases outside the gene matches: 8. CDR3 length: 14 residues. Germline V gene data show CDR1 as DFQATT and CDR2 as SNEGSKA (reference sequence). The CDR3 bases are TGCAGTGCTAGGCGAACGACAGGGGGCTCTGGCTACACCTTC. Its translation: CSARRTTGGSGYTF.

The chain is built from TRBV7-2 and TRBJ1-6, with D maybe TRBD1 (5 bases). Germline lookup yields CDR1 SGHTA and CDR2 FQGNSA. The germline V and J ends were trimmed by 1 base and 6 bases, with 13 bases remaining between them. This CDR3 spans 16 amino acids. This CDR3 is CASSLDTRGTNSPLHF. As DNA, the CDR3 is TGTGCCAGCAGCTTAGATACCCGTGGGACTAATTCACCCCTCCACTTT.

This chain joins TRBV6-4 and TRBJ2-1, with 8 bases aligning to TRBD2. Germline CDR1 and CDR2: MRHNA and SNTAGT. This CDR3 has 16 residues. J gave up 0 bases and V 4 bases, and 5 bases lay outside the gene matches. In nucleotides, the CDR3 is TGTGCCAGCAGTGTGGAACGGGGGGGCTCCTACAATGAGCAGTTCTTC. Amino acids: CASSVERGGSYNEQFF.

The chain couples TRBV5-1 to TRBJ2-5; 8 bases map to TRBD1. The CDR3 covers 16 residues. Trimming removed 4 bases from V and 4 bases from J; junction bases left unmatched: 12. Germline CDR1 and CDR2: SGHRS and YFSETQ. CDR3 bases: TGCGCCAGCAGCGATCCTGGACAGGGTGCCTCAGAGACCCAGTACTTC. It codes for CASSDPGQGASETQYF.

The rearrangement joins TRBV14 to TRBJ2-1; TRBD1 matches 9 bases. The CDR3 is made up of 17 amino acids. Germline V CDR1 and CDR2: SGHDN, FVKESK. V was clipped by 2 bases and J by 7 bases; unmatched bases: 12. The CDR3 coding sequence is TGTGCCAGCAGCCAACGCCAGTTCGGGACAGGGAGGAATGAGCAGTTCTTC. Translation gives CASSQRQFGTGRNEQFF.

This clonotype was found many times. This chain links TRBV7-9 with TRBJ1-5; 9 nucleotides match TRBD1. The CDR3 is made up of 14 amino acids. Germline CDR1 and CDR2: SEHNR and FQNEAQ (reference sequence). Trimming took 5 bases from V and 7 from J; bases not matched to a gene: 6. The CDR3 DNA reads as TGTGCCAGCAGCCCGGACAGGGGAAGCCAGCCCCAGCATTTT. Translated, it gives CASSPDRGSQPQHF.

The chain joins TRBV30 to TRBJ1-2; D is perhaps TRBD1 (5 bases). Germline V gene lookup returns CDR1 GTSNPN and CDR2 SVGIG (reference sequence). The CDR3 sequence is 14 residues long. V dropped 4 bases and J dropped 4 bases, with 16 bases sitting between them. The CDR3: CAWIKTASIYGYTF. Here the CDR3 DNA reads TGTGCCTGGATCAAGACAGCCTCTATCTATGGCTACACCTTC.

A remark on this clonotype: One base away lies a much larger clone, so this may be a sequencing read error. The DNA for the CDR3 is TGTGCCAGCAGGTTAGGGACATATGAGCAGTTCTTC. Its translation is CASRLGTYEQFF. The gene calls are TRBV6-6 and TRBJ2-1; maybe TRBD1 (6 bases). V was shortened by 6 bases and J by 8 bases, with 11 bases between the two germline ends. The CDR3 has 12 amino acids. Germline lookup yields CDR1 MNHNY and CDR2 SVGAGI (reference sequence).

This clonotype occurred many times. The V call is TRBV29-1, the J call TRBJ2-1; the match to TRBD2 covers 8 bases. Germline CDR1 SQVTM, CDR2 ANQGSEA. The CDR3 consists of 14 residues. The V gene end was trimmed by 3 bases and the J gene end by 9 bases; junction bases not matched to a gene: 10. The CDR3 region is CSVDGTRVGGEQFF. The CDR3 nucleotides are TGCAGCGTTGATGGGACTAGGGTGGGGGGTGAGCAGTTCTTC.

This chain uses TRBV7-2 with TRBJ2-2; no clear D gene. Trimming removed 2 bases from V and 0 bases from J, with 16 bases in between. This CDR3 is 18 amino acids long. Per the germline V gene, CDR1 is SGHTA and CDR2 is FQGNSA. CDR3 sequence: CASSLNGLRSANTGELFF. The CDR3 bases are TGTGCCAGCAGCTTAAATGGTTTGCGGAGCGCGAACACCGGGGAGCTGTTTTTT.

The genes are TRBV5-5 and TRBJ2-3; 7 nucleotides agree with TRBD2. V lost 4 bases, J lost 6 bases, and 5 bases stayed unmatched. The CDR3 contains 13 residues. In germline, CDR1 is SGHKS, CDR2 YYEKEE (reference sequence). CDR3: CASSRGGMDTQYF. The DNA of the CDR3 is TGTGCCAGCAGCCGGGGAGGGATGGATACGCAGTATTTT.

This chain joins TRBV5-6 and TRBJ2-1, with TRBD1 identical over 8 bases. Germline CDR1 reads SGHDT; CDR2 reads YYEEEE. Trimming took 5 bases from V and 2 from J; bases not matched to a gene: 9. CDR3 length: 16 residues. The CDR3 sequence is CASSFFDRGTYNEQFF. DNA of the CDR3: TGTGCCAGCAGTTTCTTCGACAGGGGTACCTACAATGAGCAGTTCTTC.

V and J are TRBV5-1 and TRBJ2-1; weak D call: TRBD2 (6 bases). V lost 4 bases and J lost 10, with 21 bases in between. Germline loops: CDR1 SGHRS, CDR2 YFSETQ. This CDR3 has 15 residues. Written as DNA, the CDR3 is TGCGCCAGCAGCCTTATCGGGGGAACCAATCGCGAGCAGTTCTTC. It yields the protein CASSLIGGTNREQFF.

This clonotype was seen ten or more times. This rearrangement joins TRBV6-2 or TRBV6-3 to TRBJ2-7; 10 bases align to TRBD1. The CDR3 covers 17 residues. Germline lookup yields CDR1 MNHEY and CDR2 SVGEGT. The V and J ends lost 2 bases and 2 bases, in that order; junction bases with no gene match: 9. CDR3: CASSYRTGGRAPYEQYF. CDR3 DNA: TGTGCCAGCAGTTACCGGACAGGGGGTCGAGCACCCTACGAGCAGTACTTC.

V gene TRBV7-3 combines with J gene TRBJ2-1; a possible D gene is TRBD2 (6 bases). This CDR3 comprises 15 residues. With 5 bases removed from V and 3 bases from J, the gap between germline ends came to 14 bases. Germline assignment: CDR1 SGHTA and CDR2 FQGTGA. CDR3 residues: CASSPEGGNYNEQFF. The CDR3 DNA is TGTGCCAGCAGCCCCGAGGGAGGAAACTACAATGAGCAGTTCTTC.

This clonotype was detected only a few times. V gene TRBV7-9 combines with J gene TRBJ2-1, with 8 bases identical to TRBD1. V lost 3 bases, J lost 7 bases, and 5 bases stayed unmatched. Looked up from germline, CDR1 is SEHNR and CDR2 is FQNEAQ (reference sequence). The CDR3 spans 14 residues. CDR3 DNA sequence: TGTGCCAGCAGCTTTGGGGACAGGCTGAATGAGCAGTTCTTC. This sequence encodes CASSFGDRLNEQFF.